This T cell receptor beta chain derives from a study of blood T cell repertoires in COVID-19. Turning to the study itself: COVID-19 samples, acute and convalescent, were from the United States, Italy and Spain.

The CDR3 is 16 residues long. Germline V gene data show CDR1 as SGHVS and CDR2 as FNYEAQ. Trimming cost V 5 bases and J 7 bases, with 21 bases left between them. This clone occurred once. Authors' methods: Reference gene primer amplification gave estimated nucleated cell counts. Here immunoSEQ multiplex PCR was the method, and the copy in TCRdb shows in-frame clones only, minus some. V and J calls and clone size are as listed in that table; D and trimming were resolved from the DNA. The sample lists 250,000 to 300,000 clones, 85% occurring once. Living in 24 US areas, the participants were between about 18 and 95 years of age.

The clonotype was recovered from a woman aged 50 to 60 who had been exposed to COVID-19. The sample consisted of PBMCs or T cells enriched from blood (not recorded which). V usage is TRBV7-6 and J usage is TRBJ2-1, with D perhaps TRBD2 (7 bases). The CDR3, as DNA: TGTGCCAGCAGCCCCCAGAGGGGGGGGGCCCCGAATGAGCAGTTCTTC. Its protein product is CASSPQRGGAPNEQFF.